The source of this TCR beta chain is a study of cytomegalovirus exposure and HLA in healthy donors. The overall study: Earlier work reported approximately 100 million unique TCR beta sequences from approximately 180 million T cells.

Study results and caveats: For cytomegalovirus status, the classifier reportedly gave diagnoses with high specificity and sensitivity. Reportedly, HLA-A and HLA-B alleles of most subjects were accurately predicted from TCR beta.

Researchers ran the PCR with 60 Vbeta and 13 Jbeta primers. Generated by immunoSEQ multiplex PCR, the TCRdb table keeps only in-frame clones and is missing some. This table has over 130,000 clones, approximately 80% appearing once. Comments on this clone: The antigen is undetermined.

The germline CDR1 and CDR2 sequences are WNHNN and SYGVQD (reference sequence). The CDR3 has 15 residues. The junction had 5 bases not matched to a gene; V was cut back by 2 bases and J by 3 bases. This sequence was found in a man aged 50-59 years in good health and CMV-seronegative. The V and J genes are TRBV10-1 and TRBJ2-5, with 8 bases matching TRBD2. Sequences were obtained from PBMCs. The CDR3 region has the DNA TGCGCCAGCAGTGAGAGGCCCGGGGGGGAAGAGACCCAGTACTTC. Amino acid sequence: CASSERPGGEETQYF.